This TCR beta chain emerged from a study of CD8 T cells in ankylosing spondylitis. Study results and limitations: In reactive arthritis synovial fluid and blood, some motif variants had been reported before. Clones linked to disease, bearing a CD8+ phenotype, were relatively rare in peripheral blood. Roughly eight highly homologous variants made up a TCR beta motif, and this motif appeared characteristic of ankylosing spondylitis blood.

This clonotype came up many times. Its matching antigen is unknown. Trimming removed 3 bases from V and 2 bases from J; junction bases left unmatched: 6. The germline V gene encodes CDR1 KGHSH and CDR2 LQKENI. The CDR3 extends over 17 amino acids. Generation of TCR beta libraries employed quantitative 5'-RACE incorporating molecular barcodes. TCRdb used MiXCR to reprocess the 5' RACE reads, holding one entry per CDR3 protein. The sample shows 150,000 to 200,000 distinct CDR3 sequences, 15% to 20% of them seen only once. This receptor was obtained from a male donor aged 5-29 years with ankylosing spondylitis or in good health (not recorded which). The chain uses TRBV18 and TRBJ2-1; TRBD2 aligns across 11 bases. The sample consisted of blood, either unsorted or a sorted T cell fraction (not recorded which). Here the CDR3 reads CASSPTLAGGTYNEQFF. The CDR3 DNA reads as TGTGCCAGCTCACCCACTTTAGCGGGAGGGACCTACAATGAGCAGTTCTTC.